A selection of T cell receptor beta chains follows, all from one sample in a study of blood T cell repertoires in COVID-19. Repertoires were generated with immunoSEQ multiplex PCR, while TCRdb's copy carries only in-frame clones and drops some. The data hold 150,000 to 200,000 clones, with approximately 83% observed a single time. The sample comprised peripheral blood. These receptors were obtained from a man aged 45-60 years with active or convalescent COVID-19. Each CDR3 is given with its conserved first and last residue. D genes are given only for firm matches. The size field is filled for only some rows; it gives once, few, many or a size class.

TRBJ2-7 TRBV3-1/TRBV3-2 TRBD2 - TGTGCCAGCAGCCAAGGGACTAGTTCGCAGTACTTC CASSQGTSSQYF
TRBJ1-1 TRBV11-2 - - TGTGCCAGCAGCCCCAATACAGGTGGGCTGGGCACTGAAGCTTTCTTT CASSPNTGGLGTEAFF
TRBJ1-2 TRBV27 TRBD1 - TGTGCCAGCAGTCTTTCGGACAGGGAGGGTGGCTACACCTTC CASSLSDREGGYTF
TRBJ1-1 TRBV30 - - TGTGCCTGGAGTGTACAGGCAAGTCCTGAAGCTTTCTTT CAWSVQASPEAFF
TRBJ1-2 TRBV6-2/TRBV6-3 - - TGTGCCAGCACCCCCTCCCTCCTTGGGCAGGGAGGGCGCGGCGTCTATGGCTACACCTTC CASTPSLLGQGGRGVYGYTF
TRBJ2-1 TRBV6-6 TRBD2 once TGTGCCAGCAGTTCGATCCGGACTAGCGAATACAATGAGCAGTTCTTC CASSSIRTSEYNEQFF
TRBJ1-1 TRBV25-1 TRBD1 - TGTGCCAGCAGCTCAGACAGGGTCATGAACACTGAAGCTTTCTTT CASSSDRVMNTEAFF
TRBJ1-5 TRBV11-2 TRBD1 few TGTGCCAGCAGCGCCGGACAGGGGGGCAATCAGCCCCAGCATTTT CASSAGQGGNQPQHF
TRBJ1-2 TRBV10-3 - - TGTGCCATCACTCCTTTTAGCTCTGGCTATGGCTACACCTTC CAITPFSSGYGYTF
TRBJ1-4 TRBV28 - - TGTGCCAGCAGTTTATTTGCAGGGAAGGGAACTAATGAAAAACTGTTTTTT CASSLFAGKGTNEKLFF
TRBJ2-1 TRBV2 - once TGTGCCAGCAGCTCCTACAGAAAAGAGCAGTTCTTC CASSSYRKEQFF
TRBJ2-3 TRBV18 TRBD1 - TGTGCCAGCTCACCCCGACAGGGGGCAGATACGCAGTATTTT CASSPRQGADTQYF
TRBJ2-7 TRBV29-1 TRBD2 - TGCAGCGTTGAGGAGGGACTAGCGGGGTTCGAGCAGTACTTC CSVEEGLAGFEQYF
TRBJ2-1 TRBV7-2 TRBD2 - TGTGCCAGCAGCTGGGGACTAGCGGGGGGGCGTAATGAGCAGTTCTTC CASSWGLAGGRNEQFF
TRBJ1-4 TRBV10-3 TRBD1 few TGTGCCATCAGGGACGGGACAGCTAATGAAAAACTGTTTTTT CAIRDGTANEKLFF
TRBJ2-2 TRBV7-7 TRBD1 once TGTGCCAGCAGCGCGGCCGACGGGACAGGGCACACCGGGGAGCTGTTTTTT CASSAADGTGHTGELFF
TRBJ2-7 TRBV30 TRBD2 - TGTGCCAGAAGCAACGGGAGGGAGCAGTACTTC CARSNGREQYF
TRBJ1-5 TRBV28 TRBD1 - TGTGCCAGCAGCCCTGGACAGGGGGTTCTTCAGCCCCAGCATTTT CASSPGQGVLQPQHF
TRBJ2-7 TRBV30 TRBD2 few TGTGCCTGGAGTCATAGCGGGAGGGCTTACGAGCAGTACTTC CAWSHSGRAYEQYF
TRBJ1-2 TRBV14 TRBD1 once TGTGCCAGCAGCGTGTCCAGGACAGGGATGAATGGCTACACCTTC CASSVSRTGMNGYTF
TRBJ1-5 TRBV19 - - TGTGCCAGTAGTGACAAGCCCCAGCATTTT CASSDKPQHF
TRBJ1-5 TRBV19 TRBD1 - TGTGCCAGTAGTATACTTACAGGGGATCAGCCCCAGCATTTT CASSILTGDQPQHF
TRBJ2-2 TRBV12-5 - - TGTGCTAGTGGTTCGACAATTGCGAACACCGGGGAGCTGTTTTTT CASGSTIANTGELFF
TRBJ2-5 TRBV28 - few TGTGCCAGCAGTTCAGGAGTCGCAGGGTGGCAGACCCAGTACTTC CASSSGVAGWQTQYF
TRBJ1-1 TRBV19 - - TGTGCCAGTAGTAGGAGCCTCAGGGCTGAAGCTTTCTTT CASSRSLRAEAFF
TRBJ2-1 TRBV10-3 - - TGTGCCACCCAATTTGGTCCCGGGACAGAGCAGTTCTTC CATQFGPGTEQFF
TRBJ2-7 TRBV6-5 - once TGTGCCAGCAGTTACTCGCCCGGGATCTACGAGCAGTACTTC CASSYSPGIYEQYF
TRBJ1-2 TRBV6-1 - once TGTGCCAGCAGCGAAGGAGACTACTATGGCTACACCTTC CASSEGDYYGYTF
TRBJ2-1 TRBV2 - few TGTGCCAGCAGTGTCACAGGGAATGAGCAGTTCTTC CASSVTGNEQFF
TRBJ1-1 TRBV5-5 - - TGTGCCAGCAGCCACCATTTACTACAGGGCGGTACTGAAGCTTTCTTT CASSHHLLQGGTEAFF
TRBJ2-1 TRBV10-1 TRBD2 - TGCGCCAGCAGTGAGTCGGGCCGGGGGGGGCGGCCCTACAATGAGCAGTTCTTC CASSESGRGGRPYNEQFF
TRBJ2-7 TRBV19 - - TGTGCCAGTAGTATAGGGGGGGACAGTTTCTCCGAGCAGTACTTC CASSIGGDSFSEQYF
TRBJ2-3 TRBV28 TRBD2 few TGTGCCAGCAGTTCATACCCAGGGACTAGCGGGGGGTCGTCAGATACGCAGTATTTT CASSSYPGTSGGSSDTQYF
TRBJ2-5 TRBV29-1 TRBD1 - TGCAGCGTTCTTCCCCTCCGGGACAGGGGGTACCAAGAGACCCAGTACTTC CSVLPLRDRGYQETQYF
TRBJ1-5 TRBV28 - few TGTGCCAGCAGTTTGGGGAGGGGCCCTCAGCCCCAGCATTTT CASSLGRGPQPQHF
TRBJ2-5 TRBV5-4 - - TGTGCCAGCAGCCGTATCTCCCAGGGATGGGGCGCGGAGACCCAGTACTTC CASSRISQGWGAETQYF
TRBJ1-1 TRBV5-1 - - TGCGCCAGCAGCTTGGGAGTGAACACTGAAGCTTTCTTT CASSLGVNTEAFF
TRBJ1-1 TRBV9 - - TGTGCCAGCAGCGCCCCTGGATTCTCAGGGGAGTACACTGAAGCTTTCTTT CASSAPGFSGEYTEAFF
TRBJ2-1 TRBV18 - - TGTGCCAGCTCACCAGAGACCTACAATGAGCAGTTCTTC CASSPETYNEQFF
TRBJ1-2 TRBV4-2 - - TGTGCCAGCAGCCAGGGGGGAGGGTCTGGCTACACCTTC CASSQGGGSGYTF